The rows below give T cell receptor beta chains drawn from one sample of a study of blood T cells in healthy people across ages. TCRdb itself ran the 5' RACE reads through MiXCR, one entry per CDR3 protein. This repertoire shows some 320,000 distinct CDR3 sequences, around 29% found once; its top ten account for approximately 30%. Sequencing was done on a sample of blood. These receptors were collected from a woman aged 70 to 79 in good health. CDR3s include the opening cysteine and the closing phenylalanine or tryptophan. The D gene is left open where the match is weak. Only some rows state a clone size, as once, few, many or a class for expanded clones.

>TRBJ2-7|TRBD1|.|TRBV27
CASTQTGRLYEQYF
TGTGCCAGCACCCAGACAGGGCGGTTGTACGAGCAGTACTTC
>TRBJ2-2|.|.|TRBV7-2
CASSSLRPSNTGELFF
TGTGCCAGCAGCTCTCTTCGACCCTCGAACACCGGGGAGCTGTTTTTT
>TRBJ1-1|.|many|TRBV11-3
CASSLGRDTEAFF
TGTGCCAGCAGCTTAGGGAGGGACACTGAAGCTTTCTTT
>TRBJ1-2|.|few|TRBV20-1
CSARLPGGYGYTF
TGCAGTGCTAGACTCCCGGGAGGCTATGGCTACACCTTC
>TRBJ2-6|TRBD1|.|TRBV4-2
CASSSGQAGLWSGANVLTF
TGTGCCAGCAGCTCAGGACAGGCCGGTCTCTGGTCTGGGGCCAACGTCCTGACTTTC
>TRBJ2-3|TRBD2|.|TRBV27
CASTESGTPGSTQYF
TGTGCCAGCACGGAGAGCGGGACCCCGGGCAGTACGCAGTATTTT
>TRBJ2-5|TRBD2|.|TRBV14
CVSSQRLAGRLQETQYF
TGTGTCAGCAGCCAACGGCTAGCGGGTCGGCTTCAAGAGACCCAGTACTTC
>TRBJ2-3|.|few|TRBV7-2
CASSHGTLPSTDTQYF
TGTGCCAGCAGCCACGGGACCCTCCCTAGCACAGATACGCAGTATTTT
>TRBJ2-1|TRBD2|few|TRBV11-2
CASSSSLAAIGNEQFF
TGTGCCAGCAGCTCCTCACTAGCGGCAATAGGTAATGAGCAGTTCTTC
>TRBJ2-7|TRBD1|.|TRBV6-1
CASRSVVGTAYYEQYF
TGTGCCAGCAGATCAGTGGTGGGGACAGCTTATTACGAGCAGTACTTC
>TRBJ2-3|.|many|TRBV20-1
CSASESTDTQYF
TGCAGTGCTAGCGAGTCCACAGATACGCAGTATTTT
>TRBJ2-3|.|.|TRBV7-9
CASSFGGVTDTQYF
TGTGCCAGCAGCTTCGGCGGAGTTACAGATACGCAGTATTTT
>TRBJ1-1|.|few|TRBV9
CASSPGTGLLKNTEAFF
TGTGCCAGCAGCCCTGGGACGGGACTCCTCAAGAACACTGAAGCTTTCTTT
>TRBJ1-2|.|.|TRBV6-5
CASRRGGPANYGYTF
TGTGCCAGCAGGCGGGGGGGCCCGGCTAACTATGGCTACACCTTC
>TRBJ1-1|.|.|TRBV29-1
CSGGLPGTEAFF
TGCAGCGGGGGCCTACCGGGAACTGAAGCTTTCTTT
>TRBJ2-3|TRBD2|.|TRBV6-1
CASSVFVSGRANTDTQYF
TGTGCCAGCAGTGTGTTCGTTAGCGGGAGGGCTAACACAGATACGCAGTATTTT
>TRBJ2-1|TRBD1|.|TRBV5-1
CASRTGGNSYNEQFF
TGCGCCAGCCGGACAGGGGGAAATAGCTACAATGAGCAGTTCTTC
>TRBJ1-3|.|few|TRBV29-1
CSVVPEDGNTIYF
TGCAGCGTTGTTCCTGAGGACGGAAACACCATATATTTT
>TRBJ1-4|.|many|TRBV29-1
CSVRQDNEKLFF
TGCAGCGTGCGACAGGATAATGAAAAACTGTTTTTT
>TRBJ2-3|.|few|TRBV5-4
CASSRDGAGPGF
TGTGCCAGCAGCCGGGACGGAGCAGGTCCGGGATTT
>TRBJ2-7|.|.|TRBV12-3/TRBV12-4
CASSLSGQSYEQYF
TGTGCCAGCAGTTTGAGCGGGCAGTCCTACGAGCAGTACTTC
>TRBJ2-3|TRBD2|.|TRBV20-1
CSARLAGLDTQYF
TGCAGTGCCCGGCTAGCGGGGTTAGATACGCAGTATTTT
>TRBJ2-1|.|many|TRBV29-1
CSVSAGGLYNEQFF
TGCAGCGTTTCGGCAGGGGGACTCTACAATGAGCAGTTCTTC
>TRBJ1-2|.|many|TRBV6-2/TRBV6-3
CASSLLHGYTF
TGTGCCAGCAGCCTTCTCCATGGCTACACCTTC
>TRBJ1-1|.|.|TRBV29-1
CSVEDPITEAFF
TGCAGCGTTGAAGATCCTATAACTGAAGCTTTCTTT
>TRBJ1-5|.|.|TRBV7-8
CASSRDGLNQPQHF
TGTGCCAGCAGCCGGGACGGACTCAATCAGCCCCAGCATTTT
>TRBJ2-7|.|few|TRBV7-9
CASSLGTASYEQYF
TGTGCCAGCAGCTTAGGGACAGCATCCTACGAGCAGTACTTC
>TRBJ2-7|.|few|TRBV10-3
CAIGPYLLEQYF
TGTGCCATTGGACCGTACCTCCTCGAGCAGTACTTC
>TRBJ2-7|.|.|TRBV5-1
CASSFFVEGYEQYF
TGCGCCAGCAGCTTTTTCGTTGAGGGCTACGAGCAGTACTTC
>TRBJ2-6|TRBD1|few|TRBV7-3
CASSLSGQGVGANVLTF
TGTGCCAGCAGCTTAAGCGGACAGGGGGTCGGGGCCAACGTCCTGACTTTC
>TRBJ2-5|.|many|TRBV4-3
CASSQDWGRGVETQYF
TGCGCCAGCAGCCAAGATTGGGGCAGGGGTGTAGAGACCCAGTACTTC
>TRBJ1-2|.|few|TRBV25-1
CASSEAQFYGYTF
TGTGCCAGCAGTGAAGCCCAGTTCTATGGCTACACCTTC
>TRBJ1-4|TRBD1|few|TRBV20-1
CSARGAPGQTNEKLFF
TGCAGTGCTAGAGGGGCGCCGGGACAGACTAATGAAAAACTGTTTTTT
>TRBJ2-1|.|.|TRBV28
CASSKTSTEQFF
TGTGCCAGCAGTAAGACTAGTACTGAGCAGTTCTTC
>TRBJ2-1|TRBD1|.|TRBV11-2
CASSLTGTLQFF
TGTGCCAGCAGCTTGACAGGGACCCTACAGTTCTTC